Described below is a single T cell receptor beta chain sequence and its context. What it binds is unknown. This entry is derived from a study of cytomegalovirus exposure and HLA in healthy donors. Study information: A preliminary data release comprised around 90 million unique TCRs obtained from HLA-typed donors.

The PCR made use of 60 Vbeta and 13 Jbeta primers. Sequencing was performed with immunoSEQ multiplex PCR; in TCRdb, only in-frame clones are kept and a portion is missing. Its table lists approximately 110,000 clones. Study findings and constraints: A later analysis showed that HLA-associated TCR beta chains had undergone more clonal expansion than equally common others.

This CDR3 has 17 amino acids. The ends lost 4 bases at V and 0 bases at J; junction bases unmatched: 14. Germline V gene sequence: CDR1 SQVTM, CDR2 ANQGSEA. The sequencing input was PBMCs. The sequence was obtained from a man aged 25 to 45 in good health and CMV-seronegative. The rearrangement links TRBV29-1 to TRBJ1-2; TRBD1 matches 7 bases. The CDR3 sequence is CSVAPTGVGTSNYGYTF. DNA of the CDR3: TGCAGCGTTGCCCCCACAGGGGTCGGTACTTCTAACTATGGCTACACCTTC. Looking up the rest from reference TRBV29-1 and TRBJ1-2 gives the full variable domain: SAVISQKPSRDICQRGTSLTIQCQVDSQVTMMFWYRQQPGQSLTLIATANQGSEATYESGFVIDKFPISRPNLTFSTLTVSNMSPEDSSIYLCSVAPTGVGTSNYGYTFGSGTRLTVV.